The 27 T cell receptor beta chains below come from one sample, sequenced in a study of T cells in Graves' hyperthyroidism and ophthalmopathy. Amplified TCR beta CDR3 regions derived from RNA transcripts. The study used the HTBI primer set for a first-round RT-PCR of the TCR CDR3. TCRdb reprocessed the multiplex PCR reads with MiXCR, giving one entry per CDR3 protein. The repertoire holds a few hundred thousand distinct CDR3 sequences, with about 20% as singletons. Sequenced material: blood. The source is a woman in her fifties or sixties with Graves' hyperthyroidism.

The chain employs TRBV4-1 and TRBJ2-1, with a possible D match to TRBD1 (6 bases). V was pared by 2 bases and J by 12 bases, with 23 bases between. Germline values: CDR1 MGHRA, CDR2 YSYEKL. This CDR3 is 16 amino acids long. The CDR3 region has the DNA TGCGCCAGCAGCCAACAACTAACTTCAGGGGATAAAGGGCAGTTCTTC. It encodes CASSQQLTSGDKGQFF.

This clonotype has at least ten counts. The gene calls are TRBV28 and TRBJ2-3; D may be TRBD2 (5 bases). Trimming cost V 4 bases and J 2 bases, with 13 bases left between them. Per germline, CDR1 MDHEN and CDR2 SYDVKM. This CDR3 spans 15 amino acids. CDR3 sequence (DNA): TGTGCCAGCAGTTCCTCAACGGGGAACACAGATACGCAGTATTTT. Translating it yields CASSSSTGNTDTQYF.

This clonotype was seen a handful of times. The chain employs TRBV19 and TRBJ1-5; 11 bases are a match to TRBD1. J gave up 5 bases and V 5 bases, and 8 bases lay outside the gene matches. Germline-derived CDR1 and CDR2 are LNHDA and SQIVND (reference sequence). CDR3 size: 16 residues. CDR3 sequence reads: CASSARDRGLDQPQHF. The CDR3 region has the DNA TGTGCCAGTAGTGCAAGGGACAGGGGGTTGGATCAGCCCCAGCATTTT.

The chain uses TRBV2 and TRBJ2-3, with D perhaps TRBD2 (5 bases). CDR3 size: 15 residues. Trimming took 6 bases from V and 0 from J, leaving 13 bases between them. Germline V gives CDR1 SNHLY, CDR2 FYNNEI. DNA of the CDR3: TGTGCCAGCAGGCCCCTCCCGGGGAGCACAGATACGCAGTATTTT. The encoded protein is CASRPLPGSTDTQYF.

The V and J genes are TRBV6-1 and TRBJ2-7; D is tentatively TRBD1 or TRBD2 (5 bases each). This CDR3 comprises 14 residues. V was cut by 5 bases and J by 6 bases, with 17 bases left in between. Germline assignment: CDR1 MNHNS and CDR2 SASEGT. CDR3: CASSYSPRGAEQYF. CDR3 in DNA: TGTGCCAGCAGTTATAGCCCCCGAGGGGCCGAGCAGTACTTC.

This clonotype was recorded many times. The chain combines TRBV2 with TRBJ1-5; D may be TRBD1 (6 bases). The CDR3 consists of 15 residues. V lost 5 bases and J 6 bases, leaving 17 bases between the germline ends. CDR1 and CDR2 (germline): SNHLY, FYNNEI. DNA for the CDR3: TGTGCCAGCAGTTTGACGGGGGCGTTGGCTCAGCCCCAGCATTTT. Its translation: CASSLTGALAQPQHF.

The genes are TRBV30 and TRBJ2-2; D is possibly TRBD2 (6 bases). This CDR3 has 17 residues. Trimming cost V 3 bases and J 0 bases, with 17 bases left between them. The germline V gene has CDR1 GTSNPN and CDR2 SVGIG (reference sequence). The CDR3 reads CAWRGLMGRSNTGELFF. The CDR3 DNA follows: TGTGCCTGGAGGGGACTTATGGGACGGTCGAACACCGGGGAGCTGTTTTTT.

The V and J genes are TRBV29-1 and TRBJ2-7; TRBD1 matches 8 bases. J was trimmed by 6 bases and V by 1 base; bases with no gene match: 2. Germline CDR1 reads SQVTM; CDR2 reads ANQGSEA. The CDR3 contains 12 residues. The CDR3 loop is CSVEGQGREQYF. The CDR3 coding sequence is TGCAGCGTTGAAGGACAGGGGCGCGAGCAGTACTTC.

The V gene is TRBV28, the J gene TRBJ1-3; the D is unclear. Trimming removed 3 bases at V and 3 bases at J, with 9 bases between. From germline, CDR1 is MDHEN and CDR2 SYDVKM. The CDR3 totals 14 residues. The CDR3 bases are TGTGCCAGCAGTTTTCGAGGAGGTGGAAACACCATATATTTT. Protein product: CASSFRGGGNTIYF.

The gene calls are TRBV12-3 or TRBV12-4 and TRBJ1-2; 10 bases fit TRBD1. CDR3 length: 14 amino acids. V shed 4 bases, J shed 8 bases, and the junction held 7 bases outside the gene matches. The CDR3 region has the DNA TGTGCCAGCAGTTCATTGACAGGGGGCGCGGGCTACACCTTC. This encodes CASSSLTGGAGYTF.

The rearrangement joins TRBV27 to TRBJ2-5, with TRBD2 identical over 9 bases. J gave up 2 bases and V 6 bases, and 10 bases lay outside the gene matches. In germline, CDR1 is MNHEY, CDR2 SMNVEV (reference sequence). The CDR3 contains 16 residues. This chain's CDR3 is CASRLLAGRGQETQYF. CDR3 nucleotides: TGTGCCAGCAGACTTCTAGCGGGAAGGGGACAAGAGACCCAGTACTTC.

This chain links TRBV5-1 with TRBJ1-1; D unresolved. This CDR3 has 14 residues. Looked up from germline, CDR1 is SGHRS and CDR2 is YFSETQ. Between the trimmed V and J ends, which lost 3 bases and 8 bases, there was a span of 17 bases. The CDR3 loop is CASSWQDRITEAFF. The CDR3, as DNA: TGCGCCAGCAGCTGGCAAGACCGAATCACCGAAGCTTTCTTT. Using reference TRBV5-1 and TRBJ1-1 for the parts outside the CDR3, the full variable domain is KAGVTQTPRYLIKTRGQQVTLSCSPISGHRSVSWYQQTPGQGLQFLFEYFSETQRNKGNFPGRFSGRQFSNSRSEMNVSTLELGDSALYLCASSWQDRITEAFFGQGTRLTVV.

The chain employs TRBV3-1 and TRBJ2-1; either TRBD1 or TRBD2 may supply D (5 bases each). Germline V gene data show CDR1 as LGHDT and CDR2 as YNNKEL (reference sequence). The germline V and J ends were trimmed by 1 base and 10 bases, with 11 bases remaining between them. This CDR3 comprises 13 residues. The CDR3, as DNA: TGTGCCAGCAGCCAAGGTCAGGGACCCGAGCAGTTCTTC. Amino acids: CASSQGQGPEQFF.

This clonotype was seen repeatedly, ten times or more. This chain links TRBV3-1 with TRBJ1-6; D remains ambiguous. Germline V lookup: CDR1 LGHDT, CDR2 YNNKEL (reference sequence). The CDR3 is 12 amino acids. V shed 1 base and J shed 13 bases, with 8 bases lying between them. The CDR3 DNA sequence: TGTGCCAGCAGCCAAGGGGGTCCGCCCCTCCACTTT. Its protein is CASSQGGPPLHF.

V and J are TRBV6-2 or TRBV6-3 and TRBJ1-6, with 7 bases that match TRBD1. V dropped 7 bases and J dropped 10; count of bases not matched to a gene: 7. From germline, CDR1 is MNHEY and CDR2 SVGEGT. The CDR3 is 13 amino acids. CDR3 sequence (DNA): TGTGCCAGCAAGGAGACAGGGCGATCACCCCTCCACTTT. Translating it yields CASKETGRSPLHF.

The genes are TRBV20-1 and TRBJ2-4; possible D gene TRBD2, 6 bases. V was pared by 8 bases and J by 4 bases, with 9 bases between. This CDR3 is built from 11 residues. The germline V gene has CDR1 DFQATT and CDR2 SNEGSKA (reference sequence). The CDR3 is CSTAGKNIQYF. The CDR3 coding sequence is TGCAGTACCGCGGGAAAAAACATTCAGTACTTC.

This clonotype was counted ten times or more. This sequence joins TRBV11-2 and TRBJ2-1; D remains ambiguous. Germline assignment: CDR1 SGHAT and CDR2 FQNNGV. Trimming took off 5 bases at V and 0 bases at J, with 11 bases between the two ends. The CDR3 covers 15 residues. The CDR3 bases are TGTGCCAGCAGCCTAACACTGAGCTCCTACAATGAGCAGTTCTTC. Translating gives CASSLTLSSYNEQFF. Full variable domain (missing parts from reference TRBV11-2 and TRBJ2-1): EAGVAQSPRYKIIEKRQSVAFWCNPISGHATLYWYQQILGQGPKLLIQFQNNGVVDDSQLPKDRFSAERLKGVDSTLKIQPAKLEDSAVYLCASSLTLSSYNEQFFGPGTRLTVL.

This clonotype was seen repeatedly, ten times or more. The gene calls are TRBV18 and TRBJ1-1; 8 bases agree with TRBD1. With V trimmed by 3 bases and J by 5 bases, 2 bases remained unmatched. This CDR3 has 13 amino acids. The germline V gene has CDR1 KGHSH and CDR2 LQKENI. The CDR3 nucleotides are TGTGCCAGCTCACCGGACAGGGATACTGAAGCTTTCTTT. Translating it yields CASSPDRDTEAFF.

The chain employs TRBV2 and TRBJ1-4; 8 bases line up with TRBD1. The V gene's germline CDR1 is SNHLY and CDR2 FYNNEI. V dropped 6 bases and J dropped 7; count of bases not matched to a gene: 10. The CDR3 length is 15 residues. As DNA, the CDR3 is TGTGCCAGCAGAGCTGGGACAGGCGATATTGAAAAACTGTTTTTT. Amino acid sequence: CASRAGTGDIEKLFF.

This clonotype was seen a few times. The chain has TRBV30 and TRBJ2-1, with D possibly being TRBD2 (6 bases). Per germline, CDR1 GTSNPN and CDR2 SVGIG (reference sequence). V was clipped by 0 bases and J by 4 bases, with 13 bases between them. CDR3 size: 15 residues. CDR3 nucleotides: TGTGCCTGGAGTGTACCGGGGGAAGTTTACAATGAGCAGTTCTTC. It yields the protein CAWSVPGEVYNEQFF.

This clonotype was counted only a few times. V usage is TRBV6-1 and J usage is TRBJ2-3; D possibly uses TRBD1 or TRBD2 (5 bases each). Trimming took off 3 bases at V and 2 bases at J, with 12 bases between the two ends. This CDR3 is built from 15 residues. From germline, CDR1 is MNHNS and CDR2 SASEGT. CDR3 bases: TGTGCCAGCAGTGAGGGGGTCCTTGCCACAGATACGCAGTATTTT. Amino acid sequence: CASSEGVLATDTQYF.

The rearrangement uses TRBV15 and TRBJ2-1; 9 bases map to TRBD2. The CDR3 length is 16 residues. V shed 0 bases, J shed 8 bases, and the junction held 8 bases outside the gene matches. Germline assignment: CDR1 LNHNV and CDR2 YYDKDF (reference sequence). This CDR3 is CATSRDRVAGAYEQFF. The DNA of the CDR3 is TGTGCCACCAGCAGAGATAGGGTAGCGGGAGCCTATGAGCAGTTCTTC.

This chain joins TRBV5-1 and TRBJ2-7; a possible D gene is TRBD1 (6 bases). V lost 2 bases, J lost 7 bases, and 13 bases lay in between. The CDR3 consists of 13 residues. Looked up from germline, CDR1 is SGHRS and CDR2 is YFSETQ. The CDR3 sequence: CASSFQGNREQYF. The DNA of the CDR3 is TGCGCCAGCAGCTTTCAGGGGAATAGAGAGCAGTACTTC. Full variable domain (rest looked up from reference TRBV5-1 and TRBJ2-7): KAGVTQTPRYLIKTRGQQVTLSCSPISGHRSVSWYQQTPGQGLQFLFEYFSETQRNKGNFPGRFSGRQFSNSRSEMNVSTLELGDSALYLCASSFQGNREQYFGPGTRLTVT.

This clonotype has ten or more counts. V is TRBV3-1 and J is TRBJ1-1, with TRBD1 matching over 7 bases. This CDR3 contains 12 residues. V lost 5 bases, J lost 9 bases, and 6 bases stayed unmatched. Germline V gene data show CDR1 as LGHDT and CDR2 as YNNKEL (reference sequence). The CDR3 reads CASSGDSVKAFF. The CDR3 region has the DNA TGTGCCAGCAGCGGGGACAGTGTTAAAGCTTTCTTT.

The chain couples TRBV9 to TRBJ2-3; D ambiguous. The CDR3 is 12 amino acids. With 0 bases removed from V and 5 bases from J, the gap between germline ends came to 4 bases. Germline loops: CDR1 SGDLS, CDR2 YYNGEE. CDR3 DNA: TGTGCCAGCAGCGTAGTCGGAGATACGCAGTATTTT. Translated, it gives CASSVVGDTQYF.

The CDR3 is CASSSTGMRGTGELFF. DNA for the CDR3: TGCGCCAGCAGCTCGACAGGGATGAGGGGCACCGGGGAGCTGTTTTTT. The V gene is TRBV5-1, the J gene TRBJ2-2; 7 bases fit TRBD1. Unmatched junction bases numbered 9, after V lost 3 bases and J lost 4 bases. From germline, CDR1 is SGHRS and CDR2 YFSETQ. The CDR3 has 16 amino acids. Drawing the rest from reference TRBV5-1 and TRBJ2-2, the complete variable domain is KAGVTQTPRYLIKTRGQQVTLSCSPISGHRSVSWYQQTPGQGLQFLFEYFSETQRNKGNFPGRFSGRQFSNSRSEMNVSTLELGDSALYLCASSSTGMRGTGELFFGEGSRLTVL.

This clonotype was picked up many times. The genes are TRBV3-1 and TRBJ2-3; unclear D gene. There are 15 residues in the CDR3. From germline, CDR1 is LGHDT and CDR2 YNNKEL (reference sequence). Trimming cost V 3 bases and J 4 bases, with 14 bases left between them. As DNA, the CDR3 is TGTGCCAGCAGCCATCAGACTCCGGCTCCAGATACGCAGTATTTT. This gives the protein CASSHQTPAPDTQYF.